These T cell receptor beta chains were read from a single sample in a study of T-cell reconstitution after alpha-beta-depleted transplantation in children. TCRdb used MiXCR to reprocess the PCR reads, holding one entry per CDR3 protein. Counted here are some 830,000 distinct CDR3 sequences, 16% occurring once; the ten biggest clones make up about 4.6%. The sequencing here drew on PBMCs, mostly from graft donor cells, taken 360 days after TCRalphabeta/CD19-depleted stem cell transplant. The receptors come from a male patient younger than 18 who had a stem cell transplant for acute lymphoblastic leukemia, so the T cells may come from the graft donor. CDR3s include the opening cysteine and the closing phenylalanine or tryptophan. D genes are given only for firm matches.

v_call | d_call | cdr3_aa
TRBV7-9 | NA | CASSPRGWTSRPDTQYF
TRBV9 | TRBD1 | CASSVGTGAPQHF
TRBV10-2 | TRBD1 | CASIGRDSSYEQYF
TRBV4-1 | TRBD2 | CASSQEGLAGLTTGEQYF
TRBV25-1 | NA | CASSEYASSYNSPLHF
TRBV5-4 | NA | CASSLHEVHEQYF
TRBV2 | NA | CASSEALQGSGTEAFF
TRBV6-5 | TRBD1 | CASSYGQEDNWTQYF
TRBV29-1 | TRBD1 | CSVGDRATNEKLFF
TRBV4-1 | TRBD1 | CASSLSGTGFGQYF
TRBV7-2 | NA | CASSLLVGSNQPQHF
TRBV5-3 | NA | CASARQPSYEQYF
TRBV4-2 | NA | CASSQSPGSLIYEQYF
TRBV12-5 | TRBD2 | CASGLTRSGRLNTGELFF
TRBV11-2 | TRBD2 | CASSLDLIAGVADTQYF
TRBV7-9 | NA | CASSLDGQGGLAFF
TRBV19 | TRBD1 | CASSPIGTGAYNEQFF
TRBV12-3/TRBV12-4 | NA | CASSSSRGGGNNEQFF
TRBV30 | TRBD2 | CAWSRSGLAGGPSVTDTQYF
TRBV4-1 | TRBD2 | CASSGSGRRDTQYF
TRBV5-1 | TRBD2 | CASSLDLASGSETQYF
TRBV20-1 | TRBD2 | CSAPLAGGPVTIDFYEQYF
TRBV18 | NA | CASSPSEETQYF
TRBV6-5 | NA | CASSYAGLNTEALF